This T cell receptor beta chain originates from a study of PD-1 blockade in classical Hodgkin lymphoma. Study findings and constraints: As was reported, newly diagnosed patients showed lower baseline TCR diversity than healthy donors did. Still unresolved is the cause of the repertoire differences, which may be disease activity or prior therapy.

Specified time point: newly diagnosed, previously untreated cHL patient sample. CDR3 length: 14 residues. Germline V gene data show CDR1 as SGHNT and CDR2 as YYREEE (reference sequence). The V and J ends lost 4 bases and 3 bases respectively, with 11 bases between them. This table comes from immunoSEQ multiplex PCR, and its TCRdb copy is limited to in-frame clones, with some not included. The table lists 20,000 to 25,000 clones, 90% to 95% of them singletons. Concerning this clone itself: The antigen remains undetermined.

Sequenced input: peripheral blood mononuclear cells (PBMCs). The chain is built from TRBV5-4 and TRBJ1-3, with D unclear. The clonotype originates from a human donor with classical Hodgkin lymphoma. CDR3 sequence reads: CASSHGILGNTIYF. CDR3 DNA sequence: TGTGCCAGCAGCCACGGGATTCTTGGAAACACCATATATTTT.